This T cell receptor (beta chain) is drawn from a study (dated by TCRdb to the mid-2010s). Receptor amplification or capture employed RT-PCR. These reads were obtained on an Illumina MiSeq. TCRdb itself trimmed the public reads at Q25 with fastp, ran MiXCR and retained productive beta chains. Identical CDR3 proteins give one entry, which carries the most common genes and DNA. Recorded for this sample are fewer than 800,000 distinct CDR3 sequences; about 14% of them occurred a single time. About 3.9% of the sample is held by the ten biggest clonotypes. For CDR1 and CDR2, the germline V gene (reference sequence) lists DFQATT and SNEGSKA. Germline trimming amounts to 6 bases on V and 6 bases on J, with 7 as the count of junction bases outside the gene matches. From the cysteine through the phenylalanine, the CDR3 covers 14 amino acids. The only DNA kept is the CDR3, 42 bases in frame from the first base.

The table lists this clonotype with a few counts. Its antigen has not been determined. Qualities for individual bases were not recorded, and no much larger clone is one base off. The receptor chain draws on TRBV20-1 and TRBJ1-6; 8 bases in between match TRBD1. Sequences were obtained from memory CD4+ T cells from blood. This sequence was found in a female donor in good health, serving as a healthy control. The DNA sequence is given as TGCAGTGCCACAGGACAGGGCCCTAATTCACCCCTCCACTTT. It translates as CSATGQGPNSPLHF.